The clone carrying this TCR beta chain is a singleton in its sample. The data were produced by immunoSEQ multiplex PCR, yet TCRdb's version contains in-frame clones alone and is incomplete. The table has some 110,000 clones, around 83% seen once. The data were obtained in a study of T cell responses to AZD1222 COVID-19 vaccine. With 5 bases removed from V and 2 bases from J, the gap between germline ends came to 7 bases. The CDR3 is made up of 13 amino acids. The rearrangement uses TRBV12-3 or TRBV12-4 and TRBJ1-5; D is unclear. This TCR came from an adult who received the AZD1222 COVID-19 vaccine. Sequences were derived from peripheral blood, sampled 28 days after the second AZD1222 dose. CDR3 in amino acids: CASSRWGNQPQHF. The CDR3 DNA follows: TGTGCCAGCAGTCGTTGGGGCAATCAGCCCCAGCATTTT.